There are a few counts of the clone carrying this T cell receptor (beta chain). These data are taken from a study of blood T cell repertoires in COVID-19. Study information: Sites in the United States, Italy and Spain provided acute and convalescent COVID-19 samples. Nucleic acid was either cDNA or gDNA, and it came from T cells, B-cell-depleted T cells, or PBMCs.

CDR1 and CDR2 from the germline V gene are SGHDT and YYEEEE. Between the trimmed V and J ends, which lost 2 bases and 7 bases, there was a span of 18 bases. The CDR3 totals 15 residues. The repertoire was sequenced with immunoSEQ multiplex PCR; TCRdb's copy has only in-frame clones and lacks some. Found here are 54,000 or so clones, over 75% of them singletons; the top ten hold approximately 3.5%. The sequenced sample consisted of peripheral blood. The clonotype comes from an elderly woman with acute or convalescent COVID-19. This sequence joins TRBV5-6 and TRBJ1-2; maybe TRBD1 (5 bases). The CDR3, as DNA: TGTGCCAGCAGCTTCTGGACATCACCCTGGGGTGGCTACACCTTC. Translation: CASSFWTSPWGGYTF.